Here is one T cell receptor beta chain with its context. PCR involved 60 Vbeta and 13 Jbeta primers. Clones were sequenced by immunoSEQ multiplex PCR, and TCRdb holds only the in-frame ones, with some missing. This sample's table reports tens of thousands of clones. Germline V gives CDR1 LNHDA, CDR2 SQIVND (reference sequence). This CDR3 region has 14 residues. V was pared by 7 bases and J by 4 bases, with 16 bases between. These data are taken from a study of cytomegalovirus exposure and HLA in healthy donors. Source material: PBMCs. The chain joins TRBV19 to TRBJ1-1, with a tentative D call TRBD1 (5 bases). This receptor was obtained from a boy between 10 and 17 years old in good health and CMV-seronegative. CDR3: CASNKGQGSTEAFF. The CDR3 DNA follows: TGTGCCAGTAATAAGGGGCAGGGAAGCACTGAAGCTTTCTTT.